Reported below is one T cell receptor beta chain. The data are from a study of brain T cells in children with intractable seizures. Described time point: blood from clinic visit 5 months post-surgery; TSC patient then seizure free. Surgery cases with the highest brain T cell transcript signatures were chosen for sequencing. At least one anti-epileptic drug was given before surgery. Germline values: CDR1 MNHEY, CDR2 SMNVEV (reference sequence). The CDR3 totals 15 residues. V was cut by 2 bases and J by 0 bases, with 11 bases left in between. Libraries were prepared by immunoSEQ multiplex PCR; TCRdb keeps only in-frame clonotypes and omits some of them. The sample consists of a few hundred thousand clones, more than 85% of them appearing once.

J is TRBJ2-7 and V is TRBV27; tentatively, D is TRBD1 (5 bases). This TCR derives from a boy less than two years old with tuberous sclerosis and intractable seizures. The starting material was peripheral blood, obtained 4 to 6 months after surgery. The CDR3 spells CASSLKRQSSYEQYF. The CDR3 nucleotides read TGTGCCAGCAGTTTAAAGCGACAGTCCTCCTACGAGCAGTACTTC.